This TCR beta chain comes out of a study of beta chain features in type 1 diabetes. Notes on the study in general: The question left open here concerned HLA type influencing TCRB rearrangement. Fewer insertions but more deletions were seen at VDJ junctions in type 1 diabetes patients.

The CDR3 is made up of 11 amino acids. Per germline, CDR1 SGHDT and CDR2 YYEEEE. Isolated RNA was reverse transcribed in full, so expressed TCRB transcripts were sequenced. Some clones are missing from TCRdb's copy, which holds only in-frame ones; the method was immunoSEQ multiplex PCR. This sample carries around 250,000 clones, 13% to 15% of them seen once, and the ten largest clones take roughly 0.028%. Each of the CD4+ naive, central memory, regulatory and stem cell-like memory populations was sorted via CD45RO/CCR7/CD25/CD127/CD95/CD27. Of note for this clone: Its antigen remains unknown. The junction and the germline gene differ at one end; a read error may be behind it.

This clonotype was sampled from a middle-aged woman in good health. The sequencing input was naive CD4+ T cells from blood. The rearrangement joins TRBV5-6 to TRBJ2-7, with 9 nucleotides matching TRBD1. In nucleotides, the CDR3 is TGTGCCAGCAGCTGGGACAGGGCCCCCTGCTTC. As protein: CASSWDRAPCF.